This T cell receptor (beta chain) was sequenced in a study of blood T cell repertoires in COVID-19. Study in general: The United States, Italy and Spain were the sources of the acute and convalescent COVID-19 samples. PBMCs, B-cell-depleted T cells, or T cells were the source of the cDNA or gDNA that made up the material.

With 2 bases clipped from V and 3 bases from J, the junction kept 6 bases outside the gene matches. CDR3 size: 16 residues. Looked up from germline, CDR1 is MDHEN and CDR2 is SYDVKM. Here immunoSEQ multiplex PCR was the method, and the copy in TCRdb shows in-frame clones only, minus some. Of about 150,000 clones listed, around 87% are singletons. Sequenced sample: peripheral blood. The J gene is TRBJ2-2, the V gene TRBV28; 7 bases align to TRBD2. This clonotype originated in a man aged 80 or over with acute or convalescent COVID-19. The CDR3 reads CASSLIFREDTGELFF. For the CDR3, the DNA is TGTGCCAGCAGTTTAATCTTTCGGGAGGACACCGGGGAGCTGTTTTTT.